This paragraph reports one T cell receptor beta chain. The data derive from a study of blood T cell repertoires in COVID-19. Sequencing was performed with immunoSEQ multiplex PCR; in TCRdb, only in-frame clones are kept and a portion is missing. The table records some 50,000 clones, 80% to 90% of them present only once. The sample taken for sequencing was peripheral blood. This TCR was sampled from a human donor in a cohort sampled during active COVID-19.

The CDR3 sequence is CASSPRSDYTGELFF. The CDR3, as DNA: TGTGCCAGCTCACCGCGGTCGGACTACACCGGGGAGCTGTTTTTT. The chain joins TRBV18 to TRBJ2-2; TRBD2 might be the D (5 bases). CDR3 length: 15 amino acids. Per germline, CDR1 KGHSH and CDR2 LQKENI. V was shortened by 3 bases and J by 3 bases, with 11 bases between the two germline ends.